These 20 T cell receptor beta chains share one sample of origin, sequenced in a study of blood T cell repertoires in COVID-19. Generated by immunoSEQ multiplex PCR, the TCRdb table keeps only in-frame clones and is missing some. The sample includes 200,000 to 300,000 clones, roughly 83% of them seen just once. The specimen was peripheral blood. The receptor source for this set is a woman older than 75 with COVID-19, enrolled during active disease.

The genes are TRBV12-3 or TRBV12-4 and TRBJ1-1, with D possibly TRBD1 on 6 matching bases. CDR3 length: 13 amino acids. Deletions cut 3 bases from V and 10 bases from J, with 15 bases between. The CDR3 loop is CASSFVAGESAFF. CDR3 sequence (DNA): TGTGCCAGCAGTTTTGTGGCAGGGGAATCAGCTTTCTTT.

This clone was picked up one time. The rearrangement links TRBV2 to TRBJ2-1; 7 bases are shared with TRBD2. The length of the CDR3 is 11 residues. The ends lost 3 bases at V and 12 bases at J; junction bases unmatched: 2. Looked up from germline, CDR1 is SNHLY and CDR2 is FYNNEI. The CDR3 region is CASSDSGGQFF. The CDR3 DNA sequence: TGTGCCAGCAGTGATTCGGGGGGGCAGTTCTTC.

This clone was observed once. The chain links TRBV5-4 to TRBJ2-6; 12 positions agree with TRBD1. The CDR3 totals 17 residues. The V gene end was trimmed by 6 bases and the J gene end by 3 bases; junction bases not matched to a gene: 7. The germline gives CDR1 SGHNT, CDR2 YYREEE (reference sequence). CDR3 sequence (DNA): TGTGCCAGCACGACGGGACAGGGGGCAAGTGGGGCCAACGTCCTGACTTTC. Its translation is CASTTGQGASGANVLTF.

This chain joins TRBV10-3 and TRBJ2-2; 12 bases align to TRBD2. V lost 4 bases, J lost 4 bases, and 4 bases stayed unmatched. CDR1 is ENHRY and CDR2 is SYGVKD in the germline V gene. This CDR3 has 16 amino acids. CDR3 in DNA: TGTGCCATCAGTGTGGCTAGCGGGGGGGCCACCGGGGAGCTGTTTTTT. It codes for CAISVASGGATGELFF.

The chain links TRBV7-9 to TRBJ1-1, with 9 bases matching TRBD1. Germline loops: CDR1 SEHNR, CDR2 FQNEAQ (reference sequence). V was pared by 6 bases and J by 5 bases, with 10 bases of the junction left unmatched. The CDR3 totals 15 residues. This CDR3 is CASRPIGQGRTEAFF. The CDR3 DNA is TGTGCCAGCAGACCAATCGGACAGGGGCGGACTGAAGCTTTCTTT.

The chain recombines TRBV18 with TRBJ1-1; weak D call: TRBD1 (6 bases). CDR3 length: 14 amino acids. Trimming shortened V by 4 bases and J by 2 bases, and 11 bases separated the two germline ends. CDR1 KGHSH and CDR2 LQKENI come from the germline V gene. The CDR3 sequence is CASSQLDSNTEAFF. The CDR3 bases are TGTGCCAGCTCACAGTTGGACAGCAACACTGAAGCTTTCTTT.

The chain employs TRBV2 and TRBJ2-3; 7 nucleotides match TRBD2. Germline V CDR1 and CDR2: SNHLY, FYNNEI. J lost 1 base, V lost 6 bases, and 4 bases had no gene match. This CDR3 spans 14 amino acids. In nucleotides, the CDR3 is TGTGCCAGCAGGAAGAGCGGGGGCACAGATACGCAGTATTTT. It encodes CASRKSGGTDTQYF. The entire variable domain, with the rest obtained from reference TRBV2 and TRBJ2-3, is as follows: EPEVTQTPSHQVTQMGQEVILRCVPISNHLYFYWYRQILGQKVEFLVSFYNNEISEKSEIFDDQFSVERPDGSNFTLKIRSTKLEDSAMYFCASRKSGGTDTQYFGPGTRLTVL.

The chain has TRBV18 and TRBJ2-7; 8 bases map to TRBD2. The CDR3 has 15 residues. CDR1 and CDR2 (germline): KGHSH, LQKENI. The junction had 8 bases not matched to a gene; V was cut back by 3 bases and J by 4 bases. The CDR3 sequence is CASSPAAGEYYEQYF. The CDR3 DNA reads as TGTGCCAGCTCACCTGCAGCGGGGGAGTATTACGAGCAGTACTTC.

The chain recombines TRBV2 with TRBJ2-1; TRBD2 agrees at 12 bases. V shed 6 bases and J 0 bases; nucleotides not matched to a gene: 3. The CDR3 spans 16 residues. Germline loops: CDR1 SNHLY, CDR2 FYNNEI. Here the CDR3 DNA reads TGTGCCAGCAGACTGACTAGCGGGAGCTCCTACAATGAGCAGTTCTTC. Its protein product is CASRLTSGSSYNEQFF.

This chain joins TRBV24-1 and TRBJ1-4; TRBD1 is a possible D gene (6 bases). CDR3 length: 13 amino acids. Germline CDR1 KGHDR, CDR2 SFDVKD. V was cut by 6 bases and J by 7 bases, with 11 bases left in between. In DNA form, the CDR3 reads TGTGCCACCAGTAAGGACAGTAGTGAAAAACTGTTTTTT. Amino acid sequence: CATSKDSSEKLFF.

The chain uses TRBV28 and TRBJ2-1; 8 bases map to TRBD2. The CDR3 sequence is 13 residues long. The trim removed 7 bases at V and 3 bases at J, leaving 2 bases unmatched. Germline V gene sequence: CDR1 MDHEN, CDR2 SYDVKM. Written as DNA, the CDR3 is TGTGCCAGCAACAGCGGGGGCTACAATGAGCAGTTCTTC. Protein: CASNSGGYNEQFF.

The rearrangement links TRBV18 to TRBJ1-1, with 7 bases lining up with TRBD1. The trim removed 0 bases at V and 4 bases at J, leaving 2 bases unmatched. The CDR3 totals 14 residues. From germline, CDR1 is KGHSH and CDR2 LQKENI. The CDR3 loop reads CASSPPGGSTEAFF. The CDR3 DNA sequence: TGTGCCAGCTCACCACCAGGGGGCAGCACTGAAGCTTTCTTT.

The CDR3 region has the DNA TGTGCCAGCAGCGGTTCCTCTGGAAACACCATATATTTT. Translated: CASSGSSGNTIYF. This sequence joins TRBV12-3 or TRBV12-4 and TRBJ1-3; D uncertain. This CDR3 contains 13 residues. The V gene lost 6 bases and the J gene lost 0 bases, with 6 bases spanning the gap.

This chain joins TRBV5-5 and TRBJ1-5, with D tentatively TRBD1 (6 bases). Trimming took 3 bases from V and 4 from J, leaving 17 bases between them. This CDR3 contains 16 residues. Germline values: CDR1 SGHKS, CDR2 YYEKEE (reference sequence). The CDR3: CASSSQTGQINQPQHF. The CDR3 DNA follows: TGTGCCAGCAGCTCCCAAACGGGACAAATTAATCAGCCCCAGCATTTT.

In this sample, this clone turned up a few times. CDR3 residues: CASSLIWSGNQPQHF. The CDR3 DNA reads TGTGCCAGCAGTTTAATTTGGTCGGGCAATCAGCCCCAGCATTTT. V and J are TRBV28 and TRBJ1-5; D remains ambiguous. The CDR3 extends over 15 amino acids. CDR1 and CDR2 from the germline V gene are MDHEN and SYDVKM. V lost 2 bases, J lost 2 bases, and 10 bases lay in between.

The J gene is TRBJ1-5, the V gene TRBV4-1; TRBD1 agrees at 7 bases. The J segment lost 5 bases and the V segment lost 4 bases, leaving 14 bases of the junction unmatched. CDR3 size: 17 residues. CDR1 is MGHRA and CDR2 is YSYEKL in the germline V gene. In nucleotides, the CDR3 is TGCGCCAGCAGCCCAGGGCTAGAGGCAGGGGGGCATCAGCCCCAGCATTTT. Translation: CASSPGLEAGGHQPQHF.

The rearrangement joins TRBV6-1 to TRBJ2-3, with 11 nucleotides matching TRBD1. Trimming cost V 7 bases and J 2 bases; bases outside gene matches: 8. CDR3 length: 16 residues. Looked up from germline, CDR1 is MNHNS and CDR2 is SASEGT. The CDR3 spells CASNDGQGAYTDTQYF. The CDR3, as DNA: TGTGCCAGCAATGACGGACAGGGGGCTTACACAGATACGCAGTATTTT.

This chain connects TRBV5-1 to TRBJ2-2, with TRBD1 identical over 10 bases. In germline, CDR1 is SGHRS, CDR2 YFSETQ. V lost 4 bases and J lost 1; bases outside the gene matches: 10. The CDR3 length is 18 residues. The CDR3 sequence is CASSEKLTGGLNTGELFF. The CDR3 DNA is TGCGCCAGCAGCGAGAAGTTGACAGGGGGCCTGAACACCGGGGAGCTGTTTTTT.

This clone was detected once. V usage is TRBV10-2 and J usage is TRBJ1-4, with D maybe TRBD1 (6 bases). The CDR3 covers 12 residues. Trimming cost V 10 bases and J 4 bases, with 10 bases left between them. Per the germline V gene, CDR1 is WSHSY and CDR2 is SAAADI. CDR3 DNA sequence: TGCGCCACACAACAGGGTAATGAAAAACTGTTTTTT. Translating gives CATQQGNEKLFF.

V usage is TRBV7-9 and J usage is TRBJ2-7, with D possibly TRBD2 on 6 matching bases. Germline V gene lookup returns CDR1 SEHNR and CDR2 FQNEAQ (reference sequence). This CDR3 contains 14 residues. Trimming pared 6 bases from V and 2 bases from J, leaving 14 bases between. The CDR3 spells CASSLAQAPYEQYV. Here the CDR3 DNA reads TGTGCCAGCAGTCTAGCGCAGGCGCCCTACGAGCAGTACGTC.